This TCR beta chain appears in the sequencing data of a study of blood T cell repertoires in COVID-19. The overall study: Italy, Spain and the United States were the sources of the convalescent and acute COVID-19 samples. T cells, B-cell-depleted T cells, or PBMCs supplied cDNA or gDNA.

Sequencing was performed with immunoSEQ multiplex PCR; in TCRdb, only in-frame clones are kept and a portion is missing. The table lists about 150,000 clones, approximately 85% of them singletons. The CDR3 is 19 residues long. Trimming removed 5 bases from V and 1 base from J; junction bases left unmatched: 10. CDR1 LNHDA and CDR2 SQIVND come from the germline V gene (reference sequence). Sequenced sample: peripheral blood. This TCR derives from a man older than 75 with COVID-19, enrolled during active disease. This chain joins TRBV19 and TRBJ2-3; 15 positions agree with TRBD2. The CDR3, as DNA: TGTGCCAGTAGTCGCCGGACTAGCGGGGGGGCTTGGGGCACAGATACGCAGTATTTT. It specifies CASSRRTSGGAWGTDTQYF.